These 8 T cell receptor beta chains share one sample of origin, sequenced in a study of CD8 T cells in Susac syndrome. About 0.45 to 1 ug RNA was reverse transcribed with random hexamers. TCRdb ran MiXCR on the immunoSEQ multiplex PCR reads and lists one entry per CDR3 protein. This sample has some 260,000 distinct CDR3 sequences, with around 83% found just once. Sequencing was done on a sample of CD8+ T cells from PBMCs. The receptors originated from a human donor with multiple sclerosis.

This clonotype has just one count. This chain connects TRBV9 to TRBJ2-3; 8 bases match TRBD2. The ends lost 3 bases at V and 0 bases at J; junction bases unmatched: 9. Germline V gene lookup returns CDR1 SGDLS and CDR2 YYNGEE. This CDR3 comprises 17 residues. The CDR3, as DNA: TGTGCCAGCAGCGCTGACTTAGCGGGGACTAGCACAGATACGCAGTATTTT. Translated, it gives CASSADLAGTSTDTQYF. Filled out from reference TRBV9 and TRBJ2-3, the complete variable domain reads DSGVTQTPKHLITATGQRVTLRCSPRSGDLSVYWYQQSLDQGLQFLIQYYNGEERAKGNILERFSAQQFPDLHSELNLSSLELGDSALYFCASSADLAGTSTDTQYFGPGTRLTVL.

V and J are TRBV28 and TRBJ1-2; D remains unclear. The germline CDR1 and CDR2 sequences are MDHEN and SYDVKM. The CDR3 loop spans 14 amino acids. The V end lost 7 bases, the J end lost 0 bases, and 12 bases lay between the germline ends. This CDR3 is CASMPALANYGYTF. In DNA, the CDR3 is TGTGCCAGCATGCCGGCTCTGGCTAACTATGGCTACACCTTC.

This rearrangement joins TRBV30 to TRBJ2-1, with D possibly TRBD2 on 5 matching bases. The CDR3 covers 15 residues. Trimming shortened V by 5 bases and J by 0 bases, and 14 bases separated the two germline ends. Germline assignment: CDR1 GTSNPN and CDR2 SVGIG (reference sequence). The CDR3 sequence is CAWRHPGSSYNEQFF. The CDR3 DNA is TGTGCCTGGCGCCACCCGGGAAGCTCCTACAATGAGCAGTTCTTC.

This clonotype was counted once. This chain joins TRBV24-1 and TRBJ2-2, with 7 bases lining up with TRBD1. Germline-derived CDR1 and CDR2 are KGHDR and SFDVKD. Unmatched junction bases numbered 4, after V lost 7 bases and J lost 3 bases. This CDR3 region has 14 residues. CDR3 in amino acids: CATSETGDTGELFF. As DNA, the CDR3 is TGTGCCACCAGCGAAACAGGGGACACCGGGGAGCTGTTTTTT.

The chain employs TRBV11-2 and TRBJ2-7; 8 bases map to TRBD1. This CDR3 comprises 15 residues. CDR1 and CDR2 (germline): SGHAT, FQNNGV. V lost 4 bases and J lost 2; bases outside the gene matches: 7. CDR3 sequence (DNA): TGTGCCAGCAGCTCCTACAGGGGGATGGCCTACGAGCAGTACTTC. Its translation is CASSSYRGMAYEQYF.

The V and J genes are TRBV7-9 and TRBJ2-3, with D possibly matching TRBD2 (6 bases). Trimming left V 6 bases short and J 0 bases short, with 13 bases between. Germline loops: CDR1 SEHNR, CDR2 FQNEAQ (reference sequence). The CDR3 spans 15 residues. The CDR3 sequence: CASRTLASSTDTQYF. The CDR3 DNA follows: TGTGCCAGCAGAACCCTAGCGTCTAGCACAGATACGCAGTATTTT.

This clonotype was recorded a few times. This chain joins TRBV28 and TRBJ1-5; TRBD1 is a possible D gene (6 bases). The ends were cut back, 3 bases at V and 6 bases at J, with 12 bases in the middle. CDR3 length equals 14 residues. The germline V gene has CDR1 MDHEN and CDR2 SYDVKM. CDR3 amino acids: CASSLAGVGQPQHF. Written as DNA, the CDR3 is TGTGCCAGCAGTTTGGCAGGGGTAGGTCAGCCCCAGCATTTT.

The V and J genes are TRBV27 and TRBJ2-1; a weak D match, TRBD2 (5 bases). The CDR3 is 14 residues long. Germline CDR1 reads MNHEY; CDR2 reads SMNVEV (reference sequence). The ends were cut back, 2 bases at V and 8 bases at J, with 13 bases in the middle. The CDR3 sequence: CASSLVPGLHEQFF. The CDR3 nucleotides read TGTGCCAGCAGTTTAGTTCCGGGGTTACATGAGCAGTTCTTC.